The clone carrying this T cell receptor (beta chain) was counted a few times. Profiling relied on immunoSEQ multiplex PCR, and the TCRdb table lists in-frame clones only, not all of them. There are 73,000 or so clones in the sample; about nine tenths occur only once, and 6.5% to 9% lies in the top ten. This entry belongs to a study of blood T cell repertoires in COVID-19. The CDR3 is 16 amino acids. Trimming cost V 0 bases and J 0 bases, with 13 bases left between them. The V gene's germline CDR1 is SGDLS and CDR2 YYNGEE. The sequenced sample was peripheral blood. This chain joins TRBV9 and TRBJ2-7; maybe TRBD1 (5 bases). The sequence was obtained from a man younger than 45 with acute or convalescent COVID-19. The chain's CDR3 is CASSVGIRGSSYEQYF. CDR3 DNA sequence: TGTGCCAGCAGCGTAGGGATAAGGGGAAGCTCCTACGAGCAGTACTTC.